This T cell receptor (beta chain) was retrieved from a study of blood T cells in healthy people across ages. Only a few counts were recorded for this clonotype. Trimming shortened V by 1 base and J by 4 bases, and 10 bases separated the two germline ends. The CDR3 covers 15 residues. CDR1 and CDR2 (germline): MNHEY, SMNVEV (reference sequence). Using a J-beta primer mix together with a sample-barcoded 5' primer, a second PCR was run for roughly 6 to 12 cycles. Using its own MiXCR run on the 5' RACE reads, TCRdb lists one record per CDR3 protein. The table includes approximately 960,000 distinct CDR3 sequences, just under 30% detected once. The same sample was also used in a study of T cells of mothers and their children.

What was sequenced was blood. The sequence was obtained from a woman aged 35 to 49 in good health. The chain is built from TRBV27 and TRBJ1-4; D remains unclear. CDR3 sequence reads: CASSLFPDNNEKLFF. CDR3 in DNA: TGTGCCAGCAGTTTATTTCCCGATAATAATGAAAAACTGTTTTTT.